This entry is about one T cell receptor (beta chain). Its antigen is undetermined. This specimen comes from a study of CD8+ T cells in alopecia areata. RNA, once extracted, was reverse transcribed into cDNA for use as the sequencing template. Sequencing was performed with immunoSEQ multiplex PCR; in TCRdb, only in-frame clones are kept and a portion is missing. The sample includes 200,000 to 250,000 clones, about 57% of them seen just once. Study-wide results and limits: Between patients, shared TCR sequences were less clear than in mice. This was possibly due in part to HLA diversity in the patient population. Scalp clonality, together with expanded CD8+ clones among the top 100, fell significantly with tofacitinib.

Treatment: oral pan-JAK inhibitor, 5-10 mg twice daily. Obtained from alopecia areata patients were lesional scalp punch biopsies along with peripheral blood. This CDR3 region has 14 residues. V lost 4 bases, J lost 7 bases, and 20 bases lay in between. CDR1 is SQVTM, CDR2 ANQGSEA, per germline. This chain connects TRBV29-1 to TRBJ2-7, with a possible D match to TRBD2 (6 bases). Sequencing was performed on CD4+ T cells sorted from blood, taken at week 4, from a patient treated with tofacitinib. The source is a human donor with alopecia areata. The chain's CDR3 is CSVATLVGAGEQYF. CDR3 DNA sequence: TGCAGCGTTGCCACTTTAGTTGGGGCGGGGGAGCAGTACTTC.